A single sample is the source of the 7 T cell receptor beta chains below, sequenced in a study of OX40 agonist ivuxolimab in advanced cancers. Assay: immunoSEQ multiplex PCR; the TCRdb copy retains only in-frame clones and omits some. The data contain roughly 20,000 clones, around 70% of them seen just once; the ten biggest clones take up around 26%. The source material was CD4+ or CD8+ T cells sorted from blood, sampled in a trial of the OX40 agonist ivuxolimab. The receptors stem from an adult with an advanced solid tumor such as melanoma, head and neck, liver or kidney cancer.

This clone has only a few counts. The genes are TRBV2 and TRBJ2-1, with 12 bases lining up with TRBD2. J was trimmed by 2 bases and V by 5 bases; bases with no gene match: 1. Germline V lookup: CDR1 SNHLY, CDR2 FYNNEI. The CDR3 is 15 residues long. CDR3 nucleotide sequence: TGTGCCAGCAGTAGGACTAGCGGGGCCTACAATGAGCAGTTCTTC. It codes for CASSRTSGAYNEQFF.

The chain joins TRBV6-5 to TRBJ1-5, with a weak D call TRBD1 (5 bases). The V end was cut by 5 bases, the J end by 3 bases, with 11 bases between. The CDR3 runs 14 residues. Germline CDR1 MNHEY, CDR2 SVGAGI. As DNA, the CDR3 is TGTGCCAGCAGTCTAACAGGTGTCAATCAGCCCCAGCATTTT. Amino acid sequence: CASSLTGVNQPQHF.

This clone was seen just once. The chain has TRBV7-9 and TRBJ2-1, with 9 bases matching TRBD1. Germline V gene sequence: CDR1 SEHNR, CDR2 FQNEAQ (reference sequence). This CDR3 is 15 amino acids long. J lost 3 bases, V lost 5 bases, and 5 bases had no gene match. The CDR3 here is CASSDRDRVYNEQFF. DNA of the CDR3: TGTGCCAGCAGCGACCGGGACAGGGTCTACAATGAGCAGTTCTTC.

The chain carries TRBV7-9 and TRBJ2-3; 9 nucleotides match TRBD1. Germline CDR1 is SEHNR and CDR2 is FQNEAQ (reference sequence). CDR3 size: 15 residues. V lost 7 bases, J lost 7 bases, and 12 bases stayed unmatched. As DNA, the CDR3 is TGTGCCAGCACCCTAGGGGACAGGGTAGAAAATACGCAGTATTTT. Protein product: CASTLGDRVENTQYF.

The chain combines TRBV5-5 with TRBJ2-7, with TRBD1 matching over 9 bases. The CDR3 loop spans 16 amino acids. Trimming cost V 1 base and J 4 bases; bases outside gene matches: 9. Germline-derived CDR1 and CDR2 are SGHKS and YYEKEE (reference sequence). The CDR3 DNA reads as TGTGCCAGCAGCTTGACCTGGGGGACAGGGACGTACGAGCAGTACTTC. It translates to CASSLTWGTGTYEQYF.

This clone is classed as medium-sized. The chain recombines TRBV4-1 with TRBJ2-1, with unresolved D. This CDR3 is 11 amino acids long. Germline V gives CDR1 MGHRA, CDR2 YSYEKL. The V and J ends lost 0 bases and 8 bases respectively, with 2 bases between them. For the CDR3, the DNA is TGCGCCAGCAGCCAAGAAGATGAGCAGTTCTTC. It codes for CASSQEDEQFF.

The chain employs TRBV6-6 and TRBJ2-3; no clear D. Per germline, CDR1 MNHNY and CDR2 SVGAGI (reference sequence). There are 16 residues in the CDR3. Trimming took 0 bases from V and 0 from J, leaving 10 bases between them. The CDR3: CASSYSRVGSTDTQYF. The CDR3 DNA is TGTGCCAGCAGTTACTCGAGAGTTGGGAGCACAGATACGCAGTATTTT.